This TCR beta chain was identified in a study of blood T cells in healthy people across ages. Each donor supplied approximately 10 milliliters of peripheral blood. Total RNA amounts of at least 5 micrograms were extracted per sample. Through a sample-barcoded 5' primer and a J-beta primer mix, a second PCR was run for 7 to 11 cycles. Researchers report that each sample yielded at least 2.5 million CDR3-containing paired-end reads. Via MiXCR, TCRdb re-called the 5' RACE reads, giving one row per CDR3 protein. The sample lists over a million distinct CDR3 sequences; 35% to 45% were seen once. Germline V gene data show CDR1 as DFQATT and CDR2 as SNEGSKA (reference sequence). CDR3 length: 13 amino acids. Trimming pared 6 bases from V and 2 bases from J, leaving 14 bases between. In this sample, this clonotype turned up a few times.

This rearrangement joins TRBV20-1 to TRBJ2-7; tentatively, D is TRBD1 or TRBD2 (5 bases each). The clonotype originates from a woman in her late teens or twenties in good health. Sequencing was done on a sample of blood. The CDR3 sequence is CSAPGTPTYEQYF. The CDR3 coding sequence is TGCAGTGCACCCGGGACGCCAACCTACGAGCAGTACTTC.